One T cell receptor (beta chain) is described in this entry. The antigen remains unidentified. This record comes from a study of blood T cells in healthy people across ages. Germline assignment: CDR1 SNHLY and CDR2 FYNNEI. V lost 6 bases, J lost 11 bases, and 19 bases stayed unmatched. The CDR3 has 16 amino acids. Primed by a sample-barcoded 5' primer and a J-beta primer mix, a second PCR proceeded for about 6 to 11 cycles. TCRdb re-derived calls from the 5' RACE reads in MiXCR, one entry per CDR3 protein. The sample gives about 780,000 distinct CDR3 sequences, more than 35% of which show up once; 15% to 20% is in the top ten. Study outcomes and limitations: For the donors, CMV status was unknown and possibly confounded expanded clonotype changes. Naive CD4+ cell counts and diversity both ran higher in long-lived than in aged donors.

The receptor's source is a man older than 75 in good health. The sequenced sample was blood. The V gene is TRBV2, the J gene TRBJ2-1, with TRBD2 matching over 7 bases. CDR3 sequence (DNA): TGTGCCAGCAGCGGCCCGGTACTAGCGTACAATGCGCAGCAGTTCTTC. Translated, it gives CASSGPVLAYNAQQFF.